The 15 T cell receptor beta chains below come from one sample, sequenced in a study of blood T cell repertoires in COVID-19. Measured with immunoSEQ multiplex PCR; TCRdb has only the in-frame clones, and not every one. Counted here are roughly 200,000 clones, more than 70% occurring once; the ten biggest clones make up around 8.9%. Material for sequencing was peripheral blood. Source of these receptors: a man in his forties with active or convalescent COVID-19.

The sample holds a few counts of this clone. The gene calls are TRBV19 and TRBJ1-2; D might be TRBD1 (5 bases). The CDR3 sequence is 15 residues long. V dropped 9 bases and J dropped 0 bases, with 17 bases sitting between them. The germline V gene encodes CDR1 LNHDA and CDR2 SQIVND (reference sequence). CDR3 loop: CASQTGEPTNYGYTF. As DNA, the CDR3 is TGTGCCAGCCAAACGGGGGAGCCGACTAACTATGGCTACACCTTC.

In nucleotides, the CDR3 is TGCGCCAGCAGCTGGAGTCTCGATAATTCACCCCTCCACTTT. Protein: CASSWSLDNSPLHF. The V gene is TRBV5-1, the J gene TRBJ1-6; no firm D call. The V end was cut by 3 bases, the J end by 5 bases, with 9 bases between. Germline V CDR1 and CDR2: SGHRS, YFSETQ. The length of the CDR3 is 14 residues.

This clone came up once. J is TRBJ2-1 and V is TRBV1; the table gives TRBD2 as D, unverified against the DNA. TRBV1 is tagged as a pseudogene. This CDR3 is built from 15 residues. CDR3 protein: CTSSLGLAAYNEQFF. The CDR3 nucleotides are TGCACCAGCAGCCTTGGACTAGCGGCCTACAATGAGCAGTTCTTC.

V usage is TRBV5-6 and J usage is TRBJ2-7, with 9 bases aligning to TRBD2. Germline V gene sequence: CDR1 SGHDT, CDR2 YYEEEE. Trimming at V came to 4 bases and at J to 2 bases, leaving 4 bases not matched to a gene. The CDR3 extends over 14 amino acids. CDR3 loop: CASSTGTSPYEQYF. The CDR3 coding sequence is TGTGCCAGCAGCACCGGGACTAGCCCCTACGAGCAGTACTTC.

J is TRBJ2-1 and V is TRBV6-2 or TRBV6-3, with TRBD1 matching 7 bases. The trim removed 6 bases at V and 12 bases at J, leaving 11 bases unmatched. The CDR3 spans 13 residues. CDR1 is MNHEY, CDR2 SVGEGT, per germline. This CDR3 reads CASSLTGERGQFF. CDR3 bases: TGTGCCAGCAGCCTCACAGGGGAAAGGGGGCAGTTCTTC.

The rearrangement links TRBV5-1 to TRBJ1-4; 7 bases are shared with TRBD1. CDR1 and CDR2 (germline): SGHRS, YFSETQ. CDR3 size: 15 residues. V trimming: 5 bases; J trimming: 6 bases; junction bases outside the gene matches: 10. CDR3 amino acids: CASRPSGTADEKLFF. CDR3 bases: TGCGCCAGCAGACCGTCCGGGACAGCGGATGAAAAACTGTTTTTT.

The chain carries TRBV27 and TRBJ2-3, with D possibly matching TRBD1 (6 bases). Looked up from germline, CDR1 is MNHEY and CDR2 is SMNVEV (reference sequence). Trimming removed 6 bases from V and 3 bases from J, with 16 bases in between. This CDR3 is built from 15 residues. CDR3 loop: CASSRDVGGTDTQYF. CDR3 bases: TGTGCCAGCAGCCGCGACGTAGGGGGAACAGATACGCAGTATTTT.

The genes are TRBV7-2 and TRBJ2-2, with TRBD1 matching over 9 bases. The germline gives CDR1 SGHTA, CDR2 FQGNSA. The CDR3 is 16 amino acids. After removal of 8 bases from V and 4 bases from J, the junction contained 11 bases not matched to a gene. In DNA, the CDR3 is TGTGCCAGCTCACGCAAAGGGACAGGGAGCACCGGGGAGCTGTTTTTT. This translates into CASSRKGTGSTGELFF.

The V call is TRBV3-1 (or the pseudogene TRBV3-2), the J call TRBJ1-5; tentative D call: TRBD1 (5 bases). CDR1 and CDR2 from the germline V gene are LGHDT and YNNKEL (reference sequence). This CDR3 region has 15 residues. The V gene lost 4 bases and the J gene lost 3 bases, with 13 bases spanning the gap. DNA of the CDR3: TGTGCCAGCAGCCCATCCGGGGGGTACAATCAGCCCCAGCATTTT. It codes for CASSPSGGYNQPQHF.

This clone was picked up one time. The V and J genes are TRBV3-1 (or the pseudogene TRBV3-2) and TRBJ1-4, with TRBD1 matching over 8 bases. Germline CDR1 is LGHDT and CDR2 is YNNKEL (reference sequence). The CDR3 length is 14 residues. Trimming at V came to 1 base and at J to 8 bases, leaving 3 bases not matched to a gene. The chain's CDR3 is CASSQGTGREKLFF. The CDR3 bases are TGTGCCAGCAGCCAAGGGACAGGGAGAGAAAAACTGTTTTTT.

This chain joins TRBV7-2 and TRBJ2-3, with D perhaps matching TRBD2 (5 bases). V was shortened by 5 bases and J by 6 bases, with 15 bases between the two germline ends. Germline V gene lookup returns CDR1 SGHTA and CDR2 FQGNSA. This CDR3 comprises 14 residues. CDR3 bases: TGTGCCAGCAGCCCTGACTACCCGACCGATACGCAGTATTTT. Translated: CASSPDYPTDTQYF. Filled out from reference TRBV7-2 and TRBJ2-3, the complete variable domain reads GAGVSQSPSNKVTEKGKDVELRCDPISGHTALYWYRQSLGQGLEFLIYFQGNSAPDKSGLPSDRFSAERTGGSVSTLTIQRTQQEDSAVYLCASSPDYPTDTQYFGPGTRLTVL.

J is TRBJ2-7 and V is TRBV9, with TRBD1 matching 9 bases. This CDR3 is built from 17 residues. In germline, CDR1 is SGDLS, CDR2 YYNGEE. J lost 3 bases, V lost 1 base, and 11 bases had no gene match. CDR3 protein: CASSVRGDGTGYYEQYF. As DNA, the CDR3 is TGTGCCAGCAGCGTAAGAGGGGACGGGACAGGGTACTACGAGCAGTACTTC.

V is TRBV5-8 and J is TRBJ1-1; possible D gene TRBD1, 5 bases. Deletions cut 7 bases from V and 1 base from J, with 11 bases between. The CDR3 contains 13 residues. Germline values: CDR1 SGHTS, CDR2 YDEGEE. The CDR3 DNA follows: TGTGCCAGCGATGGGGCACGGAACACTGAAGCTTTCTTT. Amino acid sequence: CASDGARNTEAFF.

The CDR3 reads CASRNDRINSPLHF. As DNA, the CDR3 is TGTGCCAGCAGAAACGACAGGATAAATTCACCCCTCCACTTT. The rearrangement uses TRBV6-5 and TRBJ1-6; tentative D call: TRBD1 (6 bases). V lost 6 bases to trimming and J lost 7 bases, with 13 bases between them. CDR3 length: 14 amino acids. Germline-derived CDR1 and CDR2 are MNHEY and SVGAGI.

The V gene is TRBV6-5, the J gene TRBJ2-2; 8 bases are shared with TRBD1. Germline V gene sequence: CDR1 MNHEY, CDR2 SVGAGI. Trimming removed 10 bases from V and 1 base from J; junction bases left unmatched: 5. The CDR3 has 14 amino acids. CDR3 sequence reads: CATSGQENTGELFF. The CDR3, as DNA: TGTGCCACATCGGGACAGGAGAACACCGGGGAGCTGTTTTTT.